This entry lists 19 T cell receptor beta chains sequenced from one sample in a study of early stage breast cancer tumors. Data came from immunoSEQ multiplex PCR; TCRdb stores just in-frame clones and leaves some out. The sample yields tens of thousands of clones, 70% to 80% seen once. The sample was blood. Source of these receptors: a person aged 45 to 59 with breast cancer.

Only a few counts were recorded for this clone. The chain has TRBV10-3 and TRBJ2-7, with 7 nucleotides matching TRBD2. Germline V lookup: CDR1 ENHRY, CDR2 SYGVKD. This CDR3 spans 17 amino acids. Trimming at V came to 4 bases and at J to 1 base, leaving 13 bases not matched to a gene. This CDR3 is CAISAVSGRGSSYEQYF. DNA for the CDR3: TGTGCCATCAGTGCGGTATCGGGGCGGGGGTCTTCCTACGAGCAGTACTTC.

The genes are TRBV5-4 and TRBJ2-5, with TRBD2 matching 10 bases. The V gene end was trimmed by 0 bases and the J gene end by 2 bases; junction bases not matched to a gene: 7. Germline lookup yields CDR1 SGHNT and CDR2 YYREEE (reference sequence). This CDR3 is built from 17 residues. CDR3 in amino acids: CASSLALAGVIQETQYF. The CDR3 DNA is TGTGCCAGCAGCTTGGCGCTAGCGGGAGTTATACAAGAGACCCAGTACTTC.

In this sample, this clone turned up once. The CDR3 DNA is TGCGCCAGCAGCCTTACAGGGGCCCCGGCTCAAGAGACCCAGTACTTC. Its translation is CASSLTGAPAQETQYF. The chain links TRBV5-1 to TRBJ2-5; 7 positions agree with TRBD1. The CDR3 runs 16 residues. CDR1 and CDR2 from the germline V gene are SGHRS and YFSETQ. V trimming: 4 bases; J trimming: 2 bases; junction bases outside the gene matches: 11.

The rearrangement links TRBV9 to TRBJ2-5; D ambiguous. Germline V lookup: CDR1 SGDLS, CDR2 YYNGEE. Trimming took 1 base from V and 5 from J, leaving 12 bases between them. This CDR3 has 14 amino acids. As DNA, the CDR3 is TGTGCCAGCAGCGTACTGGCAACGGAGGAGACCCAGTACTTC. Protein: CASSVLATEETQYF. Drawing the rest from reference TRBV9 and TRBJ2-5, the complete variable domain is DSGVTQTPKHLITATGQRVTLRCSPRSGDLSVYWYQQSLDQGLQFLIQYYNGEERAKGNILERFSAQQFPDLHSELNLSSLELGDSALYFCASSVLATEETQYFGPGTRLLVL.

In DNA form, the CDR3 reads TGTGCCAGCAGACCCACCCCGGCAGGGATTATCCATGAGCAGTTCTTC. Amino acid sequence: CASRPTPAGIIHEQFF. The chain couples TRBV27 to TRBJ2-1; D is perhaps TRBD1 (5 bases). CDR3 length: 16 amino acids. The germline CDR1 and CDR2 sequences are MNHEY and SMNVEV (reference sequence). Trimming left V 6 bases short and J 8 bases short, with 23 bases between.

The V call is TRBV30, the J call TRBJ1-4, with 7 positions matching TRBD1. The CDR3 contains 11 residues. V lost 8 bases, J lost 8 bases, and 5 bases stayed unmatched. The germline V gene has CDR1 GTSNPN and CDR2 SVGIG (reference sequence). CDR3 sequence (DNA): TGTGCCCGACAGGGCGGAGAAAAACTGTTTTTT. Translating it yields CARQGGEKLFF.

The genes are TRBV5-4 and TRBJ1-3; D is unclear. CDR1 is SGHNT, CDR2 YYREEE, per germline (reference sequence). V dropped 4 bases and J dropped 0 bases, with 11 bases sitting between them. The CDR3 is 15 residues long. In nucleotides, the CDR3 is TGTGCCAGCAGCGCCACACTAAACTCTGGAAACACCATATATTTT. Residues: CASSATLNSGNTIYF.

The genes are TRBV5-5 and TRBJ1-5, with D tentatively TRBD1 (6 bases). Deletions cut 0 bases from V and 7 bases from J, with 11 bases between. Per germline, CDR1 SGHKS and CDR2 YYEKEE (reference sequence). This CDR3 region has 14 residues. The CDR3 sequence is CASSLEQGGQPQHF. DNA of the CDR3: TGTGCCAGCAGCTTGGAACAGGGCGGGCAGCCCCAGCATTTT.

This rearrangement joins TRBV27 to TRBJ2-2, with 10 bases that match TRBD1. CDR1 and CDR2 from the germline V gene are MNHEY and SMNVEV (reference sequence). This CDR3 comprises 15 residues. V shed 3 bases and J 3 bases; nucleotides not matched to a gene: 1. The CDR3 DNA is TGTGCCAGCAGTTTTGGACAGGGGGACACCGGGGAGCTGTTTTTT. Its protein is CASSFGQGDTGELFF.

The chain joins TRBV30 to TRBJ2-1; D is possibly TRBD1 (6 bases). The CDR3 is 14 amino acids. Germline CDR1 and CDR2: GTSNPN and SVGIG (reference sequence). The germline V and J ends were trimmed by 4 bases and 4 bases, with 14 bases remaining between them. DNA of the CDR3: TGTGCCTGGATTAGGGGGTCGTCGTACAATGAGCAGTTCTTC. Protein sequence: CAWIRGSSYNEQFF.

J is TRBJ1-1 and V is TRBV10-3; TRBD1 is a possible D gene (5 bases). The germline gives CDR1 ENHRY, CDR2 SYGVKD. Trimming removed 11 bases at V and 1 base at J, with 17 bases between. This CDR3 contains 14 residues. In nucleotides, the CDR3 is TGTGCCGCCCGGAGAGACGGGGGGAACACTGAAGCTTTCTTT. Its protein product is CAARRDGGNTEAFF.

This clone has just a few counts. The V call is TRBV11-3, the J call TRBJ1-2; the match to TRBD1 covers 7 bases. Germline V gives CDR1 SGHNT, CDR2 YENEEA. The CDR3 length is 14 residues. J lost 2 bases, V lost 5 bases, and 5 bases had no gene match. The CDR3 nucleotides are TGTGCCAGCAGCCCCGGACAGGCGAACTATGGCTACACCTTC. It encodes CASSPGQANYGYTF.

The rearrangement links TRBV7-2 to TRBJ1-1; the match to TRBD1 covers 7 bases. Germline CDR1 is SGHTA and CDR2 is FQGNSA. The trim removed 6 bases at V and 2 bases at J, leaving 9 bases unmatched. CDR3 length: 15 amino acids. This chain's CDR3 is CASRNQRQGNTEAFF. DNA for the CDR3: TGTGCCAGCAGGAATCAAAGACAGGGCAACACTGAAGCTTTCTTT. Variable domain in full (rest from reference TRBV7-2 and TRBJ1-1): GAGVSQSPSNKVTEKGKDVELRCDPISGHTALYWYRQSLGQGLEFLIYFQGNSAPDKSGLPSDRFSAERTGGSVSTLTIQRTQQEDSAVYLCASRNQRQGNTEAFFGQGTRLTVV.

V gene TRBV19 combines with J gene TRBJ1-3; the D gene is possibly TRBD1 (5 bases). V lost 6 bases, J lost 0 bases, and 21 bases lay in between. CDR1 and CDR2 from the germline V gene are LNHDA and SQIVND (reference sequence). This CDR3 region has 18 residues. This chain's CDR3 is CASSPLTSTVLSGNTIYF. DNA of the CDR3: TGTGCCAGTAGCCCACTTACTTCGACAGTCCTCTCTGGAAACACCATATATTTT.

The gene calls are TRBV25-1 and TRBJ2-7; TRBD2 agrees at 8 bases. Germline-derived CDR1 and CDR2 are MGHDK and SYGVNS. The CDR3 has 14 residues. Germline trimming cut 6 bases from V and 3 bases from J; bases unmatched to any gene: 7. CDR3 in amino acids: CASSAGTRIYEQYF. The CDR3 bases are TGTGCCAGCAGCGCCGGGACTAGGATCTACGAGCAGTACTTC.

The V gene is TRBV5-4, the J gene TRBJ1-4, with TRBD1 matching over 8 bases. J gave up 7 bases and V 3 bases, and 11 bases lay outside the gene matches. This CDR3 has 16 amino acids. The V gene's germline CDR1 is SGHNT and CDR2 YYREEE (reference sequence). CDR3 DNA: TGTGCCAGCAGCTCGTACCAGGGGGCGGACCGTGAAAAACTGTTTTTT. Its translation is CASSSYQGADREKLFF.

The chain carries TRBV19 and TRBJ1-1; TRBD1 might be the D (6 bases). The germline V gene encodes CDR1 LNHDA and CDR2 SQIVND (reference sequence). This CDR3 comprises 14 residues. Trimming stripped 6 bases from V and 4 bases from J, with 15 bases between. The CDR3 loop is CASSPQGLGTEAFF. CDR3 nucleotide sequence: TGTGCCAGTAGCCCCCAGGGGCTGGGCACTGAAGCTTTCTTT.

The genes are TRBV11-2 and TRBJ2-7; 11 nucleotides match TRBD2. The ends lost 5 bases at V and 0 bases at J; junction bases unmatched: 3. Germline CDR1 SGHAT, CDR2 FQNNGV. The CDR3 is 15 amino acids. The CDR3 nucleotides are TGTGCCAGCAGCAAACTAGCGGGGGCCTCCTACGAGCAGTACGTC. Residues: CASSKLAGASYEQYV.

CDR3 region: CASSTRGETQYF. The CDR3 bases are TGTGCCAGTAGTACAAGGGGAGAGACCCAGTACTTC. This chain uses TRBV19 with TRBJ2-5; weak D call: TRBD1 (5 bases). From germline, CDR1 is LNHDA and CDR2 SQIVND (reference sequence). The CDR3 is 12 amino acids. V was pared by 4 bases and J by 4 bases, with 7 bases between.